The entry below gives a single TCR beta chain sequence along with its context. Participants were aged roughly 18 to 95 years, lived in about two dozen US areas, and enrolled virtually. In assigning cohorts, the study relied on participant-reported clinical history. This sample is part of a study of blood T cell repertoires in COVID-19. Germline loops: CDR1 MNHEY, CDR2 SVGAGI. CDR3 length: 14 residues. Trimming stripped 2 bases from V and 7 bases from J, with 12 bases between. Sequencing used immunoSEQ multiplex PCR; TCRdb keeps in-frame clones, though not all of them. The table records around 380,000 clones, 87% of them present only once.

The clonotype comes from a young man who had recovered from COVID-19. V and J are TRBV6-5 and TRBJ1-5; D not certain. Material: PBMCs or T cells enriched from blood (not recorded which). The CDR3 coding sequence is TGTGCCAGCAGTTACGGAGTTGGAAACCAGCCCCAGCATTTT. It encodes CASSYGVGNQPQHF.